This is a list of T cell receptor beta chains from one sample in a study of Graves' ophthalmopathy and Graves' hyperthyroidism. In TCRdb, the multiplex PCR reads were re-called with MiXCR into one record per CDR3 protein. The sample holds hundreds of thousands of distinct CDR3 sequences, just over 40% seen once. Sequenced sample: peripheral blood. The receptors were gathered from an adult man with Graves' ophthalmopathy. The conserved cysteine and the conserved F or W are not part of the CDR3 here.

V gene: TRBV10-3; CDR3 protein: ASSAPGQGHTGELF
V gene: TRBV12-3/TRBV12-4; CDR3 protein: ASSQGLGQETQY
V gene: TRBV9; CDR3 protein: ASSHDTGRQPQH
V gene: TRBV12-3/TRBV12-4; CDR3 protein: ASSNDNSPLH
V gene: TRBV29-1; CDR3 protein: SVASSQSSYEQY
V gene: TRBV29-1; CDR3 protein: SAKDRGVGNTDTQY
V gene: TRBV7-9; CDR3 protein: ASSLGQGVMWNTEAF
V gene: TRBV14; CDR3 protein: ASSHPGATEAF
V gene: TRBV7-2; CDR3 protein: ASNRGRGTEAF
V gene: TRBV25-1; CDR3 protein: ASTSGTTNTGELF
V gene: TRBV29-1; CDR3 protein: SVVGGYTYEQY
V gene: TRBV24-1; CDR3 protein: ATSATSGSSDTQY
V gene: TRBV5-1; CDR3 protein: ASSLVPSEPYEQY
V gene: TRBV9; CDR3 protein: ASSGIKDAANYGYT
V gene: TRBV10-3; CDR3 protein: AISGDRDSYEQY